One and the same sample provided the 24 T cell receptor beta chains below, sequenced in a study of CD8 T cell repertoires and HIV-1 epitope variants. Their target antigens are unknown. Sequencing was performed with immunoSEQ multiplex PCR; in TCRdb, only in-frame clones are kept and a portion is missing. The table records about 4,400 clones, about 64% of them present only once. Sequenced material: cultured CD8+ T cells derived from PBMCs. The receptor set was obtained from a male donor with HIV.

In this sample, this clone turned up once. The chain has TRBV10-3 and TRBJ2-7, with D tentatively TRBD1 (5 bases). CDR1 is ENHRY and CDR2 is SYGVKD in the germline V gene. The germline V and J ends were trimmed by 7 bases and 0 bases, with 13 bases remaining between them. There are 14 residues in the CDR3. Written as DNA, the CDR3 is TGTGCCATCAAAGATGGGGCCAGCTCCTACGAGCAGTACTTC. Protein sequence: CAIKDGASSYEQYF.

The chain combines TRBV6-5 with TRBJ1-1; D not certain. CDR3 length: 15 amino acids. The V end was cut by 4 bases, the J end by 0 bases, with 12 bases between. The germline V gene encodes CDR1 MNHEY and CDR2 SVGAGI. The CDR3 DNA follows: TGTGCCAGCAGTTGGACCTTCGCCTTGAACACTGAAGCTTTCTTT. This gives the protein CASSWTFALNTEAFF.

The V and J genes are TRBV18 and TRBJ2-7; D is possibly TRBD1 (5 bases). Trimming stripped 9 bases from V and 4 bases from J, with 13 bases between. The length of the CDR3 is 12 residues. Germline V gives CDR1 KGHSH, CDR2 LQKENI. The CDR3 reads CASSTGSYEQYF. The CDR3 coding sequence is TGTGCCAGTTCAACAGGTTCGTACGAGCAGTACTTC.

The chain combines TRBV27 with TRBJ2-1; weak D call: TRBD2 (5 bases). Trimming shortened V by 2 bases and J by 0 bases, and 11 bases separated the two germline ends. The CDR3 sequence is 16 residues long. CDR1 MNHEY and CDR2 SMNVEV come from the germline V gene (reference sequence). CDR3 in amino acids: CASSLSGSSSYNEQFF. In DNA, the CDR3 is TGTGCCAGCAGTTTAAGCGGATCGAGCTCCTACAATGAGCAGTTCTTC.

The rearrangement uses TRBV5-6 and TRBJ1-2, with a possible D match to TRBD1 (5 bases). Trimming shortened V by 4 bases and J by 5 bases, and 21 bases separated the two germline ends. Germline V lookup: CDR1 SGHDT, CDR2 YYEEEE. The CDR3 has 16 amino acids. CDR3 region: CASSHIGQGGSYGYTF. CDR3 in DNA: TGTGCCAGCAGCCATATAGGGCAGGGCGGGTCGTATGGCTACACCTTC.

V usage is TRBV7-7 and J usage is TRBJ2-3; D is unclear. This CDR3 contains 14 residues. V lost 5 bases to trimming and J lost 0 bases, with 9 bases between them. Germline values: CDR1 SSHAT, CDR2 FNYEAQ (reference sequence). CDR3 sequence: CASSPDGSTDTQYF. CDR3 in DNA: TGTGCCAGCAGCCCAGACGGAAGCACAGATACGCAGTATTTT.

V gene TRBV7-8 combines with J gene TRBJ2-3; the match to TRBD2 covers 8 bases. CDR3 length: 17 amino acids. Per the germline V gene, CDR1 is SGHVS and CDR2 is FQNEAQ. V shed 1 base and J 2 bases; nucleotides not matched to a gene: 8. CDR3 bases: TGTGCCAGCAGCTTAGGTTACGCGGGGGGTCCCACAGATACGCAGTATTTT. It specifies CASSLGYAGGPTDTQYF.

The CDR3 is CASSVNPAGDPDTQYF. The CDR3 DNA follows: TGTGCCAGCAGTGTGAATCCTGCGGGAGATCCAGATACGCAGTATTTT. The J gene is TRBJ2-3, the V gene TRBV2; TRBD2 matches at 7 bases. CDR3 length equals 16 residues. With 4 bases clipped from V and 4 bases from J, the junction kept 11 bases outside the gene matches. CDR1 and CDR2 (germline): SNHLY, FYNNEI.

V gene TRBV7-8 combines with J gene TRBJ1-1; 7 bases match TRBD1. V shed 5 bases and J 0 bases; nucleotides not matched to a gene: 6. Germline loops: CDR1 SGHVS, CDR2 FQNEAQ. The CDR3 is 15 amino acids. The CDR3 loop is CASSPWDSLNTEAFF. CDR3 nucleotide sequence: TGTGCCAGCAGCCCGTGGGACAGTCTGAACACTGAAGCTTTCTTT.

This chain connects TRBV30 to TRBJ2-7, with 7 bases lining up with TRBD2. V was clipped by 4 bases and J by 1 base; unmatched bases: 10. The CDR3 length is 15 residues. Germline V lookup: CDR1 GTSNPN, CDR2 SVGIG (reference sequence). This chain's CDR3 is CAWTDYLGGSYEQYF. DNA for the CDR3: TGTGCCTGGACAGACTATCTGGGGGGGTCCTACGAGCAGTACTTC. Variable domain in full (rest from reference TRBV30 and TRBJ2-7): SQTIHQWPATLVQPVGSPLSLECTVEGTSNPNLYWYRQAAGRGLQLLFYSVGIGQISSEVPQNLSASRPQDRQFILSSKKLLLSDSGFYLCAWTDYLGGSYEQYFGPGTRLTVT.

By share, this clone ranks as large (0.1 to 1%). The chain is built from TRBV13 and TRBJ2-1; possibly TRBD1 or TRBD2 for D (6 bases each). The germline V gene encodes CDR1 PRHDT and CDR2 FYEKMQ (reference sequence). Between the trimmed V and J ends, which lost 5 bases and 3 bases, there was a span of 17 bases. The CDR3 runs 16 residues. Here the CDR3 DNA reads TGTGCCAGCAGCCCCCTCTCTGGGGGGCTCTACAATGAGCAGTTCTTC. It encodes CASSPLSGGLYNEQFF.

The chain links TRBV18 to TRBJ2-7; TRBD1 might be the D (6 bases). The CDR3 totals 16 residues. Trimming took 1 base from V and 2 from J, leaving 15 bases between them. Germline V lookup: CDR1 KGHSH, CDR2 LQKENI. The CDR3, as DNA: TGTGCCAGCTCACCACAGTTTGGGCAGGGGCCCTACGAGCAGTACTTC. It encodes CASSPQFGQGPYEQYF.

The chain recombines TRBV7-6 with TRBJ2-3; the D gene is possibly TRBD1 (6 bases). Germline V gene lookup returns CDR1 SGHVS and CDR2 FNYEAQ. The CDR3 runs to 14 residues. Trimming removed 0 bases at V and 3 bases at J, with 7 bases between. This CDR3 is CASSLAGATDTQYF. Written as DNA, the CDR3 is TGTGCCAGCAGCTTAGCGGGGGCGACAGATACGCAGTATTTT. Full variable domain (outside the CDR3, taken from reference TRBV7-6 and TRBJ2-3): GAGVSQSPRYKVTKRGQDVALRCDPISGHVSLYWYRQALGQGPEFLTYFNYEAQQDKSGLPNDRFSAERPEGSISTLTIQRTEQRDSAMYRCASSLAGATDTQYFGPGTRLTVL.

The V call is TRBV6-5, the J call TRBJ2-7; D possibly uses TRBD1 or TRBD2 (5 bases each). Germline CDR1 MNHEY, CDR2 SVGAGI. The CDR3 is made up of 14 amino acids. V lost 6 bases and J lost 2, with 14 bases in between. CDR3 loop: CASSPGAITYEQYF. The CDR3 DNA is TGTGCCAGCAGCCCCGGGGCGATTACCTACGAGCAGTACTTC.

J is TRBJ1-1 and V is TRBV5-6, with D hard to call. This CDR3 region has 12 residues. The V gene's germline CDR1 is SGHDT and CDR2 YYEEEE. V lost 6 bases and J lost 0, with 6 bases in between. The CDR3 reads CASTQMNTEAFF. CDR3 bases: TGTGCCAGCACCCAGATGAACACTGAAGCTTTCTTT.

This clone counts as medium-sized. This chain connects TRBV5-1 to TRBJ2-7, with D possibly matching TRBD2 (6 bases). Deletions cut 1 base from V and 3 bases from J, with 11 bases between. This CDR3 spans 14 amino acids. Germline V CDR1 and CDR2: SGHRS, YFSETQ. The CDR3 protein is CASSLYAGGYEQYF. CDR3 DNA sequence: TGCGCCAGCAGCTTGTATGCCGGGGGCTACGAGCAGTACTTC.

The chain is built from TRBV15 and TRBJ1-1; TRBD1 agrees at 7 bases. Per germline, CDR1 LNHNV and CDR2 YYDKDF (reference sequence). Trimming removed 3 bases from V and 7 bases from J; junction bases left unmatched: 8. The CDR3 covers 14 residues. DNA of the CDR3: TGTGCCACCAGCAGGTCCCGTGGGACAGATGAAGCTTTCTTT. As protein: CATSRSRGTDEAFF. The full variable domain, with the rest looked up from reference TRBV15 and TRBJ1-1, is DAMVIQNPRYQVTQFGKPVTLSCSQTLNHNVMYWYQQKSSQAPKLLFHYYDKDFNNEADTPDNFQSRRPNTSFCFLDIRSPGLGDTAMYLCATSRSRGTDEAFFGQGTRLTVV.

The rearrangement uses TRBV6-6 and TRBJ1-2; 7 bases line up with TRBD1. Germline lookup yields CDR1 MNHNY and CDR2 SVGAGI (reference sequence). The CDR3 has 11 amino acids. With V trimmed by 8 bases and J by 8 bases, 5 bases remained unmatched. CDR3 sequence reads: CASGQDRGYTF. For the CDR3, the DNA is TGTGCCAGCGGACAGGATAGGGGCTACACCTTC.

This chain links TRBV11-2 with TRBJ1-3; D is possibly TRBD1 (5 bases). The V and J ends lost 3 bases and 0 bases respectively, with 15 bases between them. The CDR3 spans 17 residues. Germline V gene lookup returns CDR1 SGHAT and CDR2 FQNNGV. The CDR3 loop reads CASSFPSQGNSGNTIYF. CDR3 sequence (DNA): TGTGCCAGCAGCTTCCCCTCGCAGGGTAACTCTGGAAACACCATATATTTT. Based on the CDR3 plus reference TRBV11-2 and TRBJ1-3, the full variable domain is EAGVAQSPRYKIIEKRQSVAFWCNPISGHATLYWYQQILGQGPKLLIQFQNNGVVDDSQLPKDRFSAERLKGVDSTLKIQPAKLEDSAVYLCASSFPSQGNSGNTIYFGEGSWLTVV.

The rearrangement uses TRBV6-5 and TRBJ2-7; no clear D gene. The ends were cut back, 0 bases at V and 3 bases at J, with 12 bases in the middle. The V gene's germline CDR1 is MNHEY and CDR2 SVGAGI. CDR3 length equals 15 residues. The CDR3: CASSYSVDNLYEQYF. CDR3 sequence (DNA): TGTGCCAGCAGTTACTCTGTTGACAACCTCTACGAGCAGTACTTC.

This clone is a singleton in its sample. As DNA, the CDR3 is TGTGCCAGCAGTTTAGGACAGGGAAATGGCAAATACTTC. Protein sequence: CASSLGQGNGKYF. J is TRBJ2-7 and V is TRBV28; the match to TRBD1 covers 8 bases. The germline CDR1 and CDR2 sequences are MDHEN and SYDVKM. After removal of 2 bases from V and 13 bases from J, the junction contained 10 bases not matched to a gene. This CDR3 has 13 residues.

CDR3 nucleotides: TGTGCCAGCAGCTCGGAAGGACTAGCGGGAGGGCCAGATACGCAGTATTTT. Translated, it gives CASSSEGLAGGPDTQYF. The chain links TRBV5-6 to TRBJ2-3, with TRBD2 identical over 15 bases. The CDR3 spans 17 residues. With 3 bases clipped from V and 4 bases from J, the junction kept 6 bases outside the gene matches. Germline-derived CDR1 and CDR2 are SGHDT and YYEEEE.

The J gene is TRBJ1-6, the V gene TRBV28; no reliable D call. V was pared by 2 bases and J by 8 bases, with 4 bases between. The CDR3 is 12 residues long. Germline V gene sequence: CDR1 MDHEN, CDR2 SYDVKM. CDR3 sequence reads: CASSLGDSPLHF. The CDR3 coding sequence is TGTGCCAGCAGTTTAGGGGATTCACCCCTCCACTTT. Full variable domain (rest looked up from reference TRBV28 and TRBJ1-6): DVKVTQSSRYLVKRTGEKVFLECVQDMDHENMFWYRQDPGLGLRLIYFSYDVKMKEKGDIPEGYSVSREKKERFSLILESASTNQTSMYLCASSLGDSPLHFGNGTRLTVT.

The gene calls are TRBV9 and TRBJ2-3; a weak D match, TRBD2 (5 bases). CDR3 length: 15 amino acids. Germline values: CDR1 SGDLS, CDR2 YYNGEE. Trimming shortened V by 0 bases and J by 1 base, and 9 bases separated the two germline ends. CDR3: CASSVGGRGTDTQYF. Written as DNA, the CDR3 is TGTGCCAGCAGCGTAGGCGGGCGGGGCACAGATACGCAGTATTTT. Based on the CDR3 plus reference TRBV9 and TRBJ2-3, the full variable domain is DSGVTQTPKHLITATGQRVTLRCSPRSGDLSVYWYQQSLDQGLQFLIQYYNGEERAKGNILERFSAQQFPDLHSELNLSSLELGDSALYFCASSVGGRGTDTQYFGPGTRLTVL.